Listed below are T cell receptor beta chains from one sample, sequenced in a study of a mutant IDH1 vaccine in newly diagnosed glioma. Repertoires were generated with immunoSEQ multiplex PCR, while TCRdb's copy carries only in-frame clones and drops some. The table lists about 16,000 clones, 85% to 90% of them singletons, with roughly 10% in the top ten. The material sequenced was PBMCs, taken from a glioma patient treated with radiotherapy, temozolomide or both. Source of these receptors: a woman in her forties with glioma. Some clones in this sample may be carry-over from other donors' samples. CDR3s include the opening cysteine and the closing phenylalanine or tryptophan. D genes are given only for firm matches. Clone size appears in some rows only: once, few, many, or a class for an expanded clone.

clone_size	j_call	v_call	d_call	cdr3_nt	cdr3_aa
-	TRBJ1-2	TRBV7-2	TRBD1	TGTGCCAGCAGCTTGGCGAGGACAGGGGTTTTTGGCTACACCTTC	CASSLARTGVFGYTF
-	TRBJ1-1	TRBV6-1	-	TGTGCCAGCACCGGAGGACAGGAAGCTTTCTTT	CASTGGQEAFF
-	TRBJ1-2	TRBV30	-	TGTGCCTGGAGTCGCCAAATGCAGGCCGGCGGCTACACCTTC	CAWSRQMQAGGYTF
-	TRBJ1-1	TRBV2	-	TGTGCCAGCAGTGAAGCGTGGTTGAACACTGAAGCTTTCTTT	CASSEAWLNTEAFF
once	TRBJ1-3	TRBV5-1	-	TGCGCCAGCAGTGAGATGGACTTAGGAAACACCATATATTTT	CASSEMDLGNTIYF
-	TRBJ1-1	TRBV19	-	TGTGCCAGTACCGATGGGGGGGCTGTCAACACTGAAGCTTTCTTT	CASTDGGAVNTEAFF
-	TRBJ2-2	TRBV25-1	-	TGTGCCAGCAGTGTAAGCAGGGGACGTTCCGGGGAGCTGTTTTTT	CASSVSRGRSGELFF
-	TRBJ2-3	TRBV6-1	TRBD2	TGTGCCAGCAGGGCGGGAGTGGTTGAAGATACGCAGTATTTT	CASRAGVVEDTQYF
-	TRBJ2-2	TRBV7-9	-	TGTGCCAGCAGCTTACAGGGGTCCGGGGAGCTGTTTTTT	CASSLQGSGELFF
-	TRBJ2-7	TRBV19	-	TGTGCCAGTAGTATAGAGACACTGATCAATGGATACGAGCAGTACTTC	CASSIETLINGYEQYF
-	TRBJ2-1	TRBV5-1	TRBD2	TGCGCCAGCAGCAACGGGACTAGCGCTTACAATGAGCAGTTCTTC	CASSNGTSAYNEQFF
-	TRBJ1-2	TRBV6-5	-	TGTGCCAGCAGTCAGAGGAACTATGGCTACACCTTC	CASSQRNYGYTF
few	TRBJ2-5	TRBV4-1	-	TGCGCCAGCAGCCAAGGAGGACTCGGTCTGAGAACCGGGAGGACCCAGTACTTC	CASSQGGLGLRTGRTQYF
-	TRBJ2-7	TRBV7-8	-	-	CASSFGAGSYEQYF
-	TRBJ1-5	TRBV19	-	TGTGCCAGCAAAGGTCCTGAGGGCCCGGGTTTT	CASKGPEGPGF
-	TRBJ1-5	TRBV5-8	TRBD1	TGTGCCAGCAGCTTGGGGGACAGGGCGAGCAATCAGCCCCAGCATTTT	CASSLGDRASNQPQHF
-	TRBJ1-2	TRBV6-5	-	TGTGCCAGCAGTTACGCTGCCCGAGATTATGGCTACACCTTC	CASSYAARDYGYTF
-	TRBJ1-6	TRBV11-1	-	TGTGCCAGCAGCTTAACAGCTTTCAATTCACCCCTCCACTTT	CASSLTAFNSPLHF
-	TRBJ2-7	TRBV13	-	TGTGCCAGCAGCTTTTGGGACGCCGCCTACGAGCAGTACTTC	CASSFWDAAYEQYF
-	TRBJ2-7	TRBV2	-	TGTGCCAGCAATCAAGATCAGGGAATCCCCTACGAGCAGTACTTC	CASNQDQGIPYEQYF
once	TRBJ1-5	TRBV2	-	TGTGCCAGCAGTGCTCGGATGAGCAATCAGCCCCAGCATTTT	CASSARMSNQPQHF
-	TRBJ2-5	TRBV5-1	-	TGCGCCAGCAGCTTGAGTCGACGGACCCAGTACTTC	CASSLSRRTQYF
-	TRBJ1-5	TRBV6-4	-	TGTGCCAGCAGTGACGGACAGCATTTT	CASSDGQHF
-	TRBJ2-7	TRBV19	-	TGTGCCAGTAGATTGGGCAGGGGCTCCTACGAGCAGTACTTC	CASRLGRGSYEQYF
-	TRBJ1-2	TRBV5-4	-	TGTGCCAGCAGCTTGATCCAGCTCCCTAGCTATGGCTACACCTTC	CASSLIQLPSYGYTF
few	TRBJ2-1	TRBV7-9	-	TGTGCCAGCAGCTTAGCAAGGCTAGCTAATGAGCAGTTCTTC	CASSLARLANEQFF
-	TRBJ2-7	TRBV19	-	TGTGCCAGTAGCCAGCGGGGACAGAGCTCCTACGAGCAGTACTTC	CASSQRGQSSYEQYF
-	TRBJ1-3	TRBV30	-	TGTGCCTGGAGTACGGGACCCATAAACACCATATATTTT	CAWSTGPINTIYF
-	TRBJ2-2	TRBV7-8	TRBD2	TGTGCCAGCAGCGGGCGAGCGGGAAGCACCGGGGAGCTGTTTTTT	CASSGRAGSTGELFF
once	TRBJ1-5	TRBV6-1	-	TGTGCCAGCAGTGAAAAAGGTAGCAATCAGCCCCAGCATTTT	CASSEKGSNQPQHF
few	TRBJ2-7	TRBV7-8	-	TGTGCCAGCAGCCCGGGTGGGTACGAGCAGTACTTC	CASSPGGYEQYF
-	TRBJ2-7	TRBV28	TRBD2	TGTGCCAGCACTTGGTCGGCGGGAGGCTACGAGCAGTACTTC	CASTWSAGGYEQYF
-	TRBJ2-1	TRBV12-5	-	TGTGCTAGTGGTGATCCGGTCTGGGGTAGCTCCTACAATGAGCAGTTCTTC	CASGDPVWGSSYNEQFF
-	TRBJ1-2	TRBV19	TRBD1	TGTGCCAGTAGTCCACAGACAGGGGGCTCCCCTTCCTATGGCTACACCTTC	CASSPQTGGSPSYGYTF
-	TRBJ1-1	TRBV6-5	-	TGTGCCAGCAGCTATCGCGGGCTGACGATTACTGAAGCTTTCTTT	CASSYRGLTITEAFF
once	TRBJ1-6	TRBV5-1	-	TGCGCCAGCAGCCCGGACTCCTCCTCTTCACCCCTCCACTTT	CASSPDSSSSPLHF
once	TRBJ2-7	TRBV10-2	-	TGCGCCAGCAGATCCGGGACAACAACCTACGAGCAGTACTTC	CASRSGTTTYEQYF
-	TRBJ2-6	TRBV15	-	TGTGCCACCAGCTTCCCCTCCTCCTCTGGGGCCAACGTCCTGACTTTC	CATSFPSSSGANVLTF
-	TRBJ1-1	TRBV5-5	-	TGTGCCAGCAGCTTGGGTGGAGGGGCTTTGGGGGCTGAAGCTTTCTTT	CASSLGGGALGAEAFF
few	TRBJ1-2	TRBV14	TRBD1	TGTGCCAGCAAGGGGGCAGAGATTGGCTACACCTTC	CASKGAEIGYTF
-	TRBJ2-5	TRBV7-9	TRBD2	TGTGCCAGCAGTTTCCCAGGACTAGAAGAGACCCAGTACTTC	CASSFPGLEETQYF
-	TRBJ2-7	TRBV6-5	-	TGTGCCAGCGGACGGGGCTACGAGCAGTACTTC	CASGRGYEQYF
-	TRBJ1-5	TRBV7-9	TRBD1	TGTGCCAGCAGCCCAACAGGGGGTAGCAATCAGCCCCAGCATTTT	CASSPTGGSNQPQHF
-	TRBJ2-6	TRBV19	TRBD1	TGTGCCAGTAGTTTCGGACAGGGTGCCTCTGGGGCCAACGTCCTGACTTTC	CASSFGQGASGANVLTF
medium-sized	TRBJ2-7	TRBV9	TRBD1	TGTGCCAGCAGCCCCCCAGGGGGAGAGGTACACGAGCAGTACTTC	CASSPPGGEVHEQYF
once	TRBJ1-3	TRBV5-1	-	TGCGCCAGCAGCCCGGCGATGGCTGGAAACACCATATATTTT	CASSPAMAGNTIYF
-	TRBJ1-4	TRBV6-5	TRBD1	TGTGCCAGCAGTTACTCCTTTGGGACAGGGAAAGAAAAACTGTTTTTT	CASSYSFGTGKEKLFF
-	TRBJ2-1	TRBV9	TRBD1	TGTGCCAGCAGCCCCAGGGGGCGCGAAGGGAATGAGCAGTTCTTC	CASSPRGREGNEQFF
-	TRBJ1-1	TRBV2	-	TGTGCCAGCAGTGAAGCGCGGCTTAAGGTCCTGAACACTGAAGCTTTCTTT	CASSEARLKVLNTEAFF
few	TRBJ2-7	TRBV7-8	-	TGTGCCAGCAGCTTAGAGGGTAGCTACTCCCCCGAGCAGTACTTC	CASSLEGSYSPEQYF
-	TRBJ2-7	TRBV4-1	TRBD2	TGCGCCAGCAGCCAAGATGGGACTAGCTCCTACGAGCAGTACTTC	CASSQDGTSSYEQYF
-	TRBJ2-7	TRBV2	TRBD2	TGTGCCAGCAGTTCGGAGCTTCGGACTAGCGGGAGATACGAGCAGTACTTC	CASSSELRTSGRYEQYF
large	TRBJ1-2	TRBV5-4	TRBD1	TGTGCCAGCAGGTCTGTACCGGGACAGGGAAACTATGGCTACACCTTC	CASRSVPGQGNYGYTF